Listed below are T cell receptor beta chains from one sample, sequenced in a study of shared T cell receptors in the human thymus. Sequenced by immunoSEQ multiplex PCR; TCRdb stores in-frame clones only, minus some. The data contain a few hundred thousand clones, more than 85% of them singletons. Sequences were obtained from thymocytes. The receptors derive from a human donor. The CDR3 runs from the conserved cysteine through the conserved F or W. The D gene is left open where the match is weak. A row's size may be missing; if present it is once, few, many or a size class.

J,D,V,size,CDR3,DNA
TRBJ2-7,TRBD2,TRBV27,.,CASSLSSGEYYEQYF,TGTGCCAGCAGTTTATCTAGCGGGGAATACTACGAGCAGTACTTC
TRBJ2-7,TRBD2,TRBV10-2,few,CASRVSGSYEQYF,TGCGCCAGCAGGGTTAGCGGGAGCTACGAGCAGTACTTC
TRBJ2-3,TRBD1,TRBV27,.,CASRPRDRGTDTQYF,TGTGCCAGCAGACCAAGGGACAGGGGCACAGATACGCAGTATTTT
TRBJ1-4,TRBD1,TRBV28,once,CASVRPGQGMEKLFF,TGTGCCAGTGTGCGTCCGGGACAGGGGATGGAAAAACTGTTTTTT
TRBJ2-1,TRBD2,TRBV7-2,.,CASSLRVLAGAYNEQFF,TGTGCCAGCAGCTTAAGGGTGCTAGCGGGAGCGTACAATGAGCAGTTCTTC
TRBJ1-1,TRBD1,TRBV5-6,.,CASIKTGGTEAFF,TGTGCCAGCATCAAGACAGGGGGCACTGAAGCTTTCTTT
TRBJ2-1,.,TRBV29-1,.,CSAFSEGEQFF,TGCAGCGCATTTAGCGAGGGTGAGCAGTTCTTC
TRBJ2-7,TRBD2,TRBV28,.,CASTPRLSGSGEQYF,TGTGCCAGCACCCCTCGGTTGAGCGGGAGTGGCGAGCAGTACTTC
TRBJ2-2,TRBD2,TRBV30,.,CAWRLAGETGELFF,TGTGCCTGGCGACTAGCGGGAGAGACCGGGGAGCTGTTTTTT
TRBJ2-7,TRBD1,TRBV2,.,CASRRSPRDSLSYEQYF,TGTGCCAGCAGACGCTCACCCCGGGACAGCCTCTCCTACGAGCAGTACTTC
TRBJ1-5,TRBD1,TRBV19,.,CASSAFERTGIQPQHF,TGTGCCAGTAGCGCGTTTGAGAGGACAGGGATTCAGCCCCAGCATTTT
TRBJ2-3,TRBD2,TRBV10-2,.,CASSEYETSGADTQYF,TGCGCCAGCAGTGAGTATGAGACTAGCGGGGCAGATACGCAGTATTTT
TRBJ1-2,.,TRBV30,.,CAWSARERNGYTF,TGTGCCTGGAGTGCCAGGGAGAGGAATGGCTACACCTTC
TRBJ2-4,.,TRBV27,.,CASRQGSKNIQYF,TGTGCCAGCAGGCAGGGTTCCAAAAACATTCAGTACTTC
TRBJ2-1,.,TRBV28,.,CASSLSYNEQFF,TGTGCCAGCAGTCTTAGCTACAATGAGCAGTTCTTC
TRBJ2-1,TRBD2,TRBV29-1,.,CSPLKGLAGTFYNEQFF,TGCAGCCCATTGAAAGGACTAGCGGGGACTTTCTACAATGAGCAGTTCTTC
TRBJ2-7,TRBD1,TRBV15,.,CATSIKRDRGRETYEQYF,TGTGCCACCAGCATCAAAAGGGACAGGGGACGAGAAACCTACGAGCAGTACTTC
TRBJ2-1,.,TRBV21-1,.,CASSTRGRYNEQFF,TGTGCCAGCAGCACCCGGGGACGTTACAATGAGCAGTTCTTC
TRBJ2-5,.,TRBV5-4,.,CASSLRQARLQETQYF,TGTGCCAGCAGCTTACGCCAGGCGAGACTCCAAGAGACCCAGTACTTC
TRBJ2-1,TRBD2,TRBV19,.,CATTSGSKYNEQFF,TGTGCCACCACTAGCGGGAGTAAGTACAATGAGCAGTTCTTC
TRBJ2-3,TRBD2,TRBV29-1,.,CSEIAGDEQYF,TGCAGCGAGATAGCGGGAGACGAGCAGTATTTT
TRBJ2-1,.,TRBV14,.,CASSQHARSYNEQFF,TGTGCCAGCAGCCAACACGCCCGCTCCTACAATGAGCAGTTCTTC
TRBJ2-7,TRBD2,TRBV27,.,CASSPQGTSVCSYEQYF,TGTGCCAGCAGTCCCCAGGGGACTAGCGTTTGCTCCTACGAGCAGTACTTC
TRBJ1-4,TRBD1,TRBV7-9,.,CASSWTGELFF,TGTGCCAGCAGCTGGACAGGGGAACTGTTTTTT
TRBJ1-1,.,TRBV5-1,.,CASSYRQFTNTEAFF,TGCGCCAGCAGCTACCGACAGTTCACGAACACTGAAGCTTTCTTT
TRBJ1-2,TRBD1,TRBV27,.,CASSLQGGNNYGYTF,TGTGCCAGCAGTCTACAGGGGGGAAACAACTATGGCTACACCTTC